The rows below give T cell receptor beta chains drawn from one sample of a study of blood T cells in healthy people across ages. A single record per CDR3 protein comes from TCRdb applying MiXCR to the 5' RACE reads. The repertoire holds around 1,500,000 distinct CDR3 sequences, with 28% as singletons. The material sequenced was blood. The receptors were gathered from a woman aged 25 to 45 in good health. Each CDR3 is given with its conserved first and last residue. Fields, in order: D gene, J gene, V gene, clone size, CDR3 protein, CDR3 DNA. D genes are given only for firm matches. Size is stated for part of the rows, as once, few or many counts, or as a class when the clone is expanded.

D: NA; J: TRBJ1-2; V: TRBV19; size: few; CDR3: CASSMEGKDGYTF; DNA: TGTGCCAGTAGTATGGAGGGTAAGGATGGCTACACCTTC
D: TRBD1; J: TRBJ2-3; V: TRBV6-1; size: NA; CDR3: CASSSTGVGVDTQYF; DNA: TGTGCCAGCAGTTCGACAGGGGTGGGGGTAGATACGCAGTATTTT
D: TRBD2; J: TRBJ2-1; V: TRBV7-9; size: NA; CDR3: CASRPGLADSSYNEQFF; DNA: TGTGCCAGCAGACCGGGACTAGCGGATAGCTCCTACAATGAGCAGTTCTTC
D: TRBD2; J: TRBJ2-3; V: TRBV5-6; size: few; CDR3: CASSGWGLAVDTQYF; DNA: TGTGCCAGCAGTGGATGGGGACTAGCAGTCGATACGCAGTATTTT
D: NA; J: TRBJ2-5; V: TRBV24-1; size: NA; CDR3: CATSDFSEETQYF; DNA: TGTGCCACCAGTGATTTTAGCGAAGAGACCCAGTACTTC
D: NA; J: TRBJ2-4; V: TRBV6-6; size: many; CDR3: CASSYSRGEEQYF; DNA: TGTGCCAGCAGTTACTCGAGGGGTGAAGAGCAGTACTTC
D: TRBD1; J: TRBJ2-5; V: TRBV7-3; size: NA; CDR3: CASSLMGQGVRETQYF; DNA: TGTGCCAGCAGCTTAATGGGACAGGGGGTACGAGAGACCCAGTACTTC
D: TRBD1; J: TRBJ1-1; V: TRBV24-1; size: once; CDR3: CAPAQGSDTEAFF; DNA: TGTGCCCCCGCACAGGGGTCAGATACTGAAGCTTTCTTT
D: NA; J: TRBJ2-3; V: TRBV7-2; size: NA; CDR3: CASGRTTDTQYF; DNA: TGTGCCAGCGGGAGAACCACAGATACGCAGTATTTT
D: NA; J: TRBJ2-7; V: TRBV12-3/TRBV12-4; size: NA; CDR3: CASREDNEQYF; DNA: TGTGCCAGCAGGGAGGACAATGAGCAGTACTTC
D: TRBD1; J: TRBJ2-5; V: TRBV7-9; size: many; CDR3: CASSLSALGGETQYF; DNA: TGTGCCAGCAGCTTATCGGCCCTAGGGGGCGAGACCCAGTACTTC
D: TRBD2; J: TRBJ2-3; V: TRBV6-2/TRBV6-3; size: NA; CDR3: CASRRTGLAVSTDTQYF; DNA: TGTGCCAGCAGACGAACCGGACTAGCGGTGAGCACAGATACGCAGTATTTT
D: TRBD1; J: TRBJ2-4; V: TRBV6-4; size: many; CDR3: CASSAGGLGNIQYF; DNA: TGTGCCAGCAGTGCAGGGGGATTGGGAAACATTCAGTACTTC
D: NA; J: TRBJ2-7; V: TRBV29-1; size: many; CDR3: CSVEDASVYEQYF; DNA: TGCAGCGTTGAAGACGCTTCGGTCTACGAGCAGTACTTC
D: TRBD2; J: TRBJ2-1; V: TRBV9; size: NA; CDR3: CASSVDPAGANNEQFF; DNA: TGTGCCAGCAGCGTAGACCCAGCGGGGGCCAACAATGAGCAGTTCTTC
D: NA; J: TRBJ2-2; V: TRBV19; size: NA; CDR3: CTSSHPATGELFF; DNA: TGTACCAGTTCACACCCGGCAACCGGGGAGCTGTTTTTT
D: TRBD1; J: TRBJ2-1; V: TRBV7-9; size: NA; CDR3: CASSQVGTGAYNEQFF; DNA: TGTGCCAGCTCCCAGGTAGGGACAGGGGCCTACAATGAGCAGTTCTTC
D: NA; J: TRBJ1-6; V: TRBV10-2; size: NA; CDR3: CASSAEGNNSPLHF; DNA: TGCGCCAGCAGTGCGGAGGGGAATAATTCACCCCTCCACTTT
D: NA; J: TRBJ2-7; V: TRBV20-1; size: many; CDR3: CSAVDYEQYF; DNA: TGCAGTGCTGTAGACTACGAGCAGTACTTC
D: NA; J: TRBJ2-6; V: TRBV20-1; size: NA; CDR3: CSALDPSGANVLTF; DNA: TGCAGTGCTTTGGACCCTTCTGGGGCCAACGTCCTGACTTTC
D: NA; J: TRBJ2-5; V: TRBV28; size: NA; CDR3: CASSSIEGTKTQYF; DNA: TGTGCCAGCAGTTCCATCGAGGGAACCAAGACCCAGTACTTC
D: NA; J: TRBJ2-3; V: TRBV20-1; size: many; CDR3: CSAETPPSKGRDTQYF; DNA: TGCAGTGCCGAGACCCCTCCGAGTAAGGGGAGAGATACGCAGTATTTT
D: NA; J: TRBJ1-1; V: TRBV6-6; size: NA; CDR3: CASSYHGTVNTEAFF; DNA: TGTGCCAGCAGTTACCACGGGACTGTGAACACTGAAGCTTTCTTT
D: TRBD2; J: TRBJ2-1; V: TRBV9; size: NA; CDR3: CASMAGGLNEQFF; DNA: TGTGCCAGCATGGCGGGGGGCCTCAATGAGCAGTTCTTC
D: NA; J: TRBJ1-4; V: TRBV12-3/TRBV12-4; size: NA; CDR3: CASSLLSRGIDHATNEKLFF; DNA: TGTGCCAGCAGTTTACTATCACGGGGCATCGACCACGCAACTAATGAAAAACTGTTTTTT
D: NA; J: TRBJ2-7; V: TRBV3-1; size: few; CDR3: CASSHQTGYSYEQYF; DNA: TGTGCCAGCAGCCACCAAACAGGGTACTCCTACGAGCAGTACTTC
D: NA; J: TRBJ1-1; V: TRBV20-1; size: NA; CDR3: CSAPGTLEAFF; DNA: TGCAGTGCCCCCGGGACACTTGAAGCTTTCTTT
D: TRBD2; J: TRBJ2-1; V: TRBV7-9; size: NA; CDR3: CASTSGPRLAAIEQFF; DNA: TGTGCCAGCACTTCCGGGCCACGACTAGCGGCCATTGAGCAGTTCTTC
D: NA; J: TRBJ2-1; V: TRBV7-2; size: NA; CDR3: CASSRITAGRDRYNEQFF; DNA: TGTGCCAGCAGCCGAATAACCGCGGGGCGGGATCGCTACAATGAGCAGTTCTTC
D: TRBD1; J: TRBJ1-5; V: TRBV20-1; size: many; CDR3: CSAQTGTELNQPQHF; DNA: TGCAGTGCCCAGACCGGGACAGAGCTCAATCAGCCCCAGCATTTT
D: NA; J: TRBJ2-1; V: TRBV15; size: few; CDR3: CATSLDTTDNEQFF; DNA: TGTGCCACCAGCCTTGACACGACGGACAATGAGCAGTTCTTC
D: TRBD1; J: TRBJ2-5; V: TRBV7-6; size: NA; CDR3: CASSLTGGTGVKETRYF; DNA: TGTGCCAGCAGCCTCACGGGGGGGACAGGGGTCAAGGAGACCCGGTACTTC
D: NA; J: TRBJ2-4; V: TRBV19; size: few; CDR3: CASSSGKTQYF; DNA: TGTGCCAGTAGTTCCGGTAAGACTCAGTACTTC
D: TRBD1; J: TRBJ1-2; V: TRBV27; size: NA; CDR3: CTTNTGDGYTF; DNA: TGTACCACCAACACAGGGGACGGCTACACCTTC
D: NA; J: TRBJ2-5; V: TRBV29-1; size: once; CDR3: CSVVRAGRRWGTQYF; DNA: TGCAGCGTTGTGAGGGCGGGACGCCGGTGGGGGACCCAGTACTTC
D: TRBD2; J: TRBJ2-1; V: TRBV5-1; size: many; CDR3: CASSRTSDGEQFF; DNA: TGCGCCAGCAGCAGGACTAGCGACGGTGAGCAGTTCTTC
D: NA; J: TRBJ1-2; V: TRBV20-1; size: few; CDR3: CSARAGPVVGYTF; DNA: TGCAGTGCTAGAGCCGGTCCGGTGGTCGGCTACACCTTC
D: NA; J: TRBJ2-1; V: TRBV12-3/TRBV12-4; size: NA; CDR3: CASSSELARQNEQFF; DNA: TGTGCCAGCAGTTCTGAGTTAGCGAGACAAAATGAGCAGTTCTTC
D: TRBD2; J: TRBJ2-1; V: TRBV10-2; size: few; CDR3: CASSEGLAPNNEQFF; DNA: TGCGCCAGCAGTGAGGGACTAGCGCCCAACAATGAGCAGTTCTTC
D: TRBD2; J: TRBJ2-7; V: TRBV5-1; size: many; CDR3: CASSLVVGGAYEQYF; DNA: TGCGCCAGCAGCTTGGTAGTGGGAGGGGCCTACGAGCAGTACTTC
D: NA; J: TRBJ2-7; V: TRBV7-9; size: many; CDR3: CASSSPRGMGEQYF; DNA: TGTGCCAGCAGCTCCCCCCGGGGGATGGGCGAGCAGTACTTC
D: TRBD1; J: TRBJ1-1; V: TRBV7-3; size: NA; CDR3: CASSLTGTGVQKAFF; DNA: TGTGCCAGCAGTTTGACCGGGACAGGGGTTCAGAAGGCTTTCTTT
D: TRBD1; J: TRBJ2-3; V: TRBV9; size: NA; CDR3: CASSVHDRVTDTQYF; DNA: TGTGCCAGCAGCGTCCACGACAGGGTCACAGATACGCAGTATTTT
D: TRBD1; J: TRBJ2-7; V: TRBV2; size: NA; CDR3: CASRGTDTYEQYF; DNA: TGTGCCAGCAGAGGGACAGATACCTACGAGCAGTACTTC
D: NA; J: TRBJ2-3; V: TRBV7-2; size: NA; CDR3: CASSSGVADTRYF; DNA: TGTGCCAGCAGCTCGGGAGTGGCAGATACGCGGTATTTT
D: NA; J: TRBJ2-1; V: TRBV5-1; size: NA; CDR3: CASSWRGDSPVSEQFF; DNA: TGCGCCAGCAGCTGGAGGGGGGACTCGCCCGTTAGTGAGCAGTTCTTC
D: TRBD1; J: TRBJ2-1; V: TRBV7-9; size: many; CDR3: CASSSRKAPGQGDNEQFF; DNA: TGTGCCAGCAGCTCTCGAAAGGCACCGGGACAGGGCGACAATGAGCAGTTCTTC
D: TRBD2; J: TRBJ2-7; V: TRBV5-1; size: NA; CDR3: CASSVGLAATYEQYF; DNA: TGCGCCAGCAGCGTAGGACTAGCGGCAACCTACGAGCAGTACTTC
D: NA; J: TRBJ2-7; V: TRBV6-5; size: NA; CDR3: CASNSRRSSYEQYF; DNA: TGTGCCAGCAACTCACGCAGGAGCTCCTACGAGCAGTACTTC
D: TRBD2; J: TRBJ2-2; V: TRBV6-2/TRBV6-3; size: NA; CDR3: CASIDSGSSGELFF; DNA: TGTGCCAGCATTGATAGCGGGAGTTCCGGGGAGCTGTTTTTT
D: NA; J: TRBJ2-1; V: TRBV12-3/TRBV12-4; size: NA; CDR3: CASSLASGSLNEQFF; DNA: TGTGCCAGCAGTTTAGCAAGCGGTTCCCTCAATGAGCAGTTCTTC
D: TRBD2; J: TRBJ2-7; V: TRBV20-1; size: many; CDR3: CSVGPGLDVREQYF; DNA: TGCAGTGTTGGACCGGGACTAGATGTTCGCGAGCAGTACTTC
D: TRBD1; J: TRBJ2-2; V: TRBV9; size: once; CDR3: CASSAPRTGGNTGELFF; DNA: TGTGCCAGCAGCGCCCCTCGGACAGGGGGCAACACCGGGGAGCTGTTTTTT
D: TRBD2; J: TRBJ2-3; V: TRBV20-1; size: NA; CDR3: CSARGVAGNPDTQYF; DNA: TGCAGTGCCAGAGGAGTAGCGGGAAACCCAGATACGCAGTATTTT
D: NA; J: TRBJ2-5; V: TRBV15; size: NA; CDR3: CATSRLGTQETQYF; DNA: TGTGCCACCAGCAGATTAGGAACCCAAGAGACCCAGTACTTC
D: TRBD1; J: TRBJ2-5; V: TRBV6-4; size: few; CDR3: CASTSPDRAETQYF; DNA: TGTGCCAGCACGAGCCCTGACAGGGCAGAGACCCAGTACTTC